These 19 T cell receptor beta chains were sequenced from one sample in a study of shared clonotypes between healthy human individuals (dated by TCRdb to about 2020). Library preparation employed the immunoSEQ multiplex PCR assay. This is the immuneACCESS table as TCRdb keeps it, with only in-frame sequences that have V and J called. A part of the clones is gone; compared with another copy, unresolved V genes explain less than half, and the rest is unexplained. In this sample the table shows millions of clones, just over 90% of which occur a single time. Of the sample, 1.5% to 2% falls within the top ten clones. For the CD8 naive samples, CD45RO-negative cells were positively selected for CCR7, yielding a CD45RA+CCR7+ population from which TemRA cells were excluded. The sample consisted of naive CD8+ T cells from PBMCs. Per the publication, the cell subset or site label means: CD45RA+CCR7+. Receptors were obtained from a man aged 18 to 30 in good health. Some clones in this sample may be carry-over from other donors' samples.

The chain is built from TRBV25-1 and TRBJ1-3, with TRBD1 matching 7 bases. Trimming cost V 6 bases and J 0 bases; bases outside gene matches: 14. The germline V gene encodes CDR1 MGHDK and CDR2 SYGVNS. This CDR3 contains 18 residues. CDR3 protein: CASSPRDRTLGSGNTIYF. Here the CDR3 DNA reads TGTGCCAGCAGCCCCCGGGACAGAACCCTTGGCTCTGGAAACACCATATATTTT.

The rearrangement uses TRBV7-3 and TRBJ2-1, with D perhaps matching TRBD2 (5 bases). V was trimmed by 4 bases and J by 1 base, leaving 14 bases between them. Per the germline V gene, CDR1 is SGHTA and CDR2 is FQGTGA. The CDR3 covers 16 residues. CDR3 residues: CASSSSVASSYNEQFF. Here the CDR3 DNA reads TGTGCCAGCAGCTCCTCCGTAGCGTCGTCCTACAATGAGCAGTTCTTC.

The gene calls are TRBV7-8 and TRBJ2-5; unclear D gene. CDR1 and CDR2 from the germline V gene are SGHVS and FQNEAQ. Trimming removed 4 bases at V and 3 bases at J, with 12 bases between. There are 14 residues in the CDR3. In DNA form, the CDR3 reads TGTGCCAGCAGCTCATCAAGGGTCAAAGAGACCCAGTACTTC. This encodes CASSSSRVKETQYF.

The chain couples TRBV4-1 to TRBJ1-2; D unresolved. From germline, CDR1 is MGHRA and CDR2 YSYEKL. V shed 2 bases and J shed 7 bases, with 32 bases lying between them. CDR3 length: 20 amino acids. For the CDR3, the DNA is TGCGCCAGCAGCCAATATCCCCGCGTGAACCGGGCTACTGACATCACTGGCTACACCTTC. Its translation is CASSQYPRVNRATDITGYTF.

The V gene is TRBV7-9, the J gene TRBJ2-2; D gene unclear. This CDR3 contains 14 residues. Germline V gene sequence: CDR1 SEHNR, CDR2 FQNEAQ (reference sequence). The V gene lost 5 bases and the J gene lost 4 bases, with 11 bases spanning the gap. Here the CDR3 DNA reads TGTGCCAGCAGCCTTTTTAAAATCACCGGGGAGCTGTTTTTT. The encoded protein is CASSLFKITGELFF.

This clone occurred once. V and J are TRBV27 and TRBJ2-2; the D is unclear. There are 14 residues in the CDR3. V lost 8 bases and J lost 0, with 10 bases in between. The germline V gene has CDR1 MNHEY and CDR2 SMNVEV (reference sequence). CDR3 bases: TGTGCCAGCCGAAGCGTGCCGAACACCGGGGAGCTGTTTTTT. It encodes CASRSVPNTGELFF.

The chain joins TRBV19 to TRBJ1-2, with D uncertain. Germline V gene sequence: CDR1 LNHDA, CDR2 SQIVND (reference sequence). CDR3 length: 15 residues. V was clipped by 7 bases and J by 4 bases, with 19 bases between them. The CDR3 nucleotides read TGTGCCAGTATCGGTGGACCGGGAAAGAGCTATGGCTACACCTTC. It specifies CASIGGPGKSYGYTF.

The chain joins TRBV10-3 to TRBJ2-7; the match to TRBD1 covers 9 bases. V was pared by 6 bases and J by 1 base, with 4 bases of the junction left unmatched. Germline CDR1 reads ENHRY; CDR2 reads SYGVKD. This CDR3 region has 14 residues. The CDR3 sequence is CAIRQTGGSYEQYF. CDR3 DNA: TGTGCCATCAGACAGACAGGGGGTTCCTACGAGCAGTACTTC.

This clone was seen once. The chain employs TRBV7-9 and TRBJ1-2; 7 nucleotides align to TRBD1. The germline CDR1 and CDR2 sequences are SEHNR and FQNEAQ (reference sequence). With V trimmed by 1 base and J by 6 bases, 5 bases remained unmatched. The CDR3 has 14 amino acids. DNA of the CDR3: TGTGCCAGCAGCTTAGAACAGGGGAGGGATGGCTACACCTTC. Protein sequence: CASSLEQGRDGYTF.

This clone turned up a few times. The rearrangement uses TRBV30 and TRBJ1-1; 7 bases are shared with TRBD1. V shed 8 bases and J 4 bases; nucleotides not matched to a gene: 10. Germline V gives CDR1 GTSNPN, CDR2 SVGIG (reference sequence). The CDR3 spans 13 residues. The CDR3 sequence is CAGYLRGPTEAFF. In DNA form, the CDR3 reads TGTGCCGGATACTTAAGGGGGCCCACTGAAGCTTTCTTT. The variable domain in full, with the rest retrieved from reference TRBV30 and TRBJ1-1, is SQTIHQWPATLVQPVGSPLSLECTVEGTSNPNLYWYRQAAGRGLQLLFYSVGIGQISSEVPQNLSASRPQDRQFILSSKKLLLSDSGFYLCAGYLRGPTEAFFGQGTRLTVV.

The chain employs TRBV13 and TRBJ1-2; D is possibly TRBD1 (6 bases). Germline V gives CDR1 PRHDT, CDR2 FYEKMQ (reference sequence). Between the trimmed V and J ends, which lost 4 bases and 8 bases, there was a span of 26 bases. The CDR3 covers 17 residues. The CDR3 reads CASSSREGGEWGRGYTF. CDR3 nucleotide sequence: TGTGCCAGCAGCTCCCGCGAGGGGGGAGAGTGGGGTAGAGGCTACACCTTC.

The chain employs TRBV27 and TRBJ2-7; TRBD1 is a possible D gene (6 bases). V shed 3 bases and J shed 5 bases, with 23 bases lying between them. This CDR3 is 17 amino acids long. CDR1 and CDR2 from the germline V gene are MNHEY and SMNVEV (reference sequence). In DNA form, the CDR3 reads TGTGCCAGCAGTTTCTTTACTACAGGGCCCCCAGGGAACGAGCAGTACTTC. Its protein is CASSFFTTGPPGNEQYF.

Only one count was recorded for this clone. The J gene is TRBJ2-7, the V gene TRBV27, with 10 bases aligning to TRBD1. There are 16 residues in the CDR3. Looked up from germline, CDR1 is MNHEY and CDR2 is SMNVEV (reference sequence). The junction had 7 bases not matched to a gene; V was cut back by 1 base and J by 4 bases. The chain's CDR3 is CASSLLLGQGLYEQYF. The CDR3 DNA reads as TGTGCCAGCAGTTTATTATTGGGACAGGGGTTATACGAGCAGTACTTC.

The rearrangement uses TRBV19 and TRBJ2-7; no reliable D call. Germline V gene sequence: CDR1 LNHDA, CDR2 SQIVND (reference sequence). The CDR3 length is 15 residues. Trimming removed 5 bases at V and 1 base at J, with 15 bases between. The CDR3 nucleotides are TGTGCCAGTAGTCCTGGATTTAGCCCATCCTACGAGCAGTACTTC. Amino acids: CASSPGFSPSYEQYF.

The chain is built from TRBV27 and TRBJ2-7, with D possibly TRBD2 on 5 matching bases. Germline V CDR1 and CDR2: MNHEY, SMNVEV (reference sequence). The CDR3 sequence is 15 residues long. The V and J ends lost 0 bases and 2 bases respectively, with 11 bases between them. The CDR3 DNA sequence: TGTGCCAGCAGTTTATCGGAGGACCGAACCTACGAGCAGTACTTC. Encoded protein: CASSLSEDRTYEQYF.

The V and J genes are TRBV19 and TRBJ1-2; D remains ambiguous. Germline V gene lookup returns CDR1 LNHDA and CDR2 SQIVND (reference sequence). The CDR3 consists of 14 residues. Trimming left V 5 bases short and J 3 bases short, with 13 bases between. The DNA for the CDR3 is TGTGCCAGTAGTGTTTCCTTAGACTACTATGGCTACACCTTC. Protein product: CASSVSLDYYGYTF.

This chain uses TRBV14 with TRBJ2-1; D may be TRBD1 (6 bases). The germline V gene encodes CDR1 SGHDN and CDR2 FVKESK. Trimming pared 4 bases from V and 3 bases from J, leaving 16 bases between. This CDR3 is 16 amino acids long. CDR3 sequence: CASSPVGRGNYNEQFF. The CDR3 DNA reads as TGTGCCAGCAGCCCTGTGGGCAGGGGTAACTACAATGAGCAGTTCTTC. The full variable domain, in which reference TRBV14 and TRBJ2-1 provide the parts outside the CDR3, is EAGVTQFPSHSVIEKGQTVTLRCDPISGHDNLYWYRRVMGKEIKFLLHFVKESKQDESGMPNNRFLAERTGGTYSTLKVQPAELEDSGVYFCASSPVGRGNYNEQFFGPGTRLTVL.

The chain is built from TRBV4-3 and TRBJ2-7, with D unclear. Looked up from germline, CDR1 is LGHNA and CDR2 is YSLEER. V shed 0 bases and J shed 2 bases, with 11 bases lying between them. This CDR3 is built from 15 residues. CDR3 loop: CASSQESVTTYEQYF. The CDR3 DNA follows: TGCGCCAGCAGCCAAGAATCCGTTACTACCTACGAGCAGTACTTC.

This chain's CDR3 is CASSIEGDYYEQYF. CDR3 DNA: TGTGCCAGTAGTATAGAAGGCGATTACTACGAGCAGTACTTC. V and J are TRBV19 and TRBJ2-7; the D is unclear. CDR1 and CDR2 (germline): LNHDA, SQIVND (reference sequence). The CDR3 contains 14 residues. Trimming left V 0 bases short and J 3 bases short, with 9 bases between.